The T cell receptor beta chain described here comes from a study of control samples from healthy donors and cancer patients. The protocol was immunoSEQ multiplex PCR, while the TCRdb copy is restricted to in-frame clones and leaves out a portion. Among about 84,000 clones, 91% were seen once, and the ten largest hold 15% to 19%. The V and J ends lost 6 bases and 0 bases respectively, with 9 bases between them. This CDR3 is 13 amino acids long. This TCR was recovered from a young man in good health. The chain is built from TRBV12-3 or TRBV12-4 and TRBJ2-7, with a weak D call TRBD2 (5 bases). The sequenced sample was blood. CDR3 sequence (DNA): TGTGCCAGCAGGACCGGGGTCTCCTACGAGCAGTACTTC. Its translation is CASRTGVSYEQYF.